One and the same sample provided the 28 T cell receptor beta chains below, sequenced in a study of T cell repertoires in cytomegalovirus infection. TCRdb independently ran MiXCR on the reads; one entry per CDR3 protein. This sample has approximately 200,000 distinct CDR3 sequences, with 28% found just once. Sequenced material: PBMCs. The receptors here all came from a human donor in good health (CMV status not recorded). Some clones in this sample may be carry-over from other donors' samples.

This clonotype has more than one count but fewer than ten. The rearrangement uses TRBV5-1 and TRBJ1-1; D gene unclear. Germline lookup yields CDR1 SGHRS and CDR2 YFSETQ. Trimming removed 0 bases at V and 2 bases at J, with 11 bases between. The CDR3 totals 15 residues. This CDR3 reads CASSLDDPVNTEAFF. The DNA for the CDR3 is TGCGCCAGCAGCTTGGACGATCCGGTTAACACTGAAGCTTTCTTT.

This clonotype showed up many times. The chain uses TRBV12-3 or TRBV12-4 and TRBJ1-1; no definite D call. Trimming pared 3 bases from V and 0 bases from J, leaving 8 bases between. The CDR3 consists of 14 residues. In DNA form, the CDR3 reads TGTGCCAGCAGTTTGGAGCTGTTGAACACTGAAGCTTTCTTT. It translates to CASSLELLNTEAFF.

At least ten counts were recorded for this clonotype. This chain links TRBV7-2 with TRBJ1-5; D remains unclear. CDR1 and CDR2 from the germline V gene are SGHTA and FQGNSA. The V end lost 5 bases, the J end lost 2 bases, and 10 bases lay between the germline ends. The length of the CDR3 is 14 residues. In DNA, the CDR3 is TGTGCCAGCAGCCCGAGTCGGGGCAATCAGCCCCAGCATTTT. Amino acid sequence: CASSPSRGNQPQHF.

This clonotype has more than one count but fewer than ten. The CDR3 here is CASRASGGEQYF. DNA for the CDR3: TGTGCCAGTAGGGCCTCTGGCGGCGAGCAGTACTTC. The V and J genes are TRBV19 and TRBJ2-7; D gene ambiguous. The germline CDR1 and CDR2 sequences are LNHDA and SQIVND (reference sequence). V shed 6 bases and J shed 6 bases, with 12 bases lying between them. The CDR3 has 12 residues.

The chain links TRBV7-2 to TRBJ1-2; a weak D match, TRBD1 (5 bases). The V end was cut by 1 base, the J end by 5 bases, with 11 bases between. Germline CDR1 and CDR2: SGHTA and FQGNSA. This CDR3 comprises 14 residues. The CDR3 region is CASSLGGPAYGYTF. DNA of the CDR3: TGTGCCAGCAGCTTAGGGGGACCGGCGTATGGCTACACCTTC.

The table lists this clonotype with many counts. The CDR3 region is CASSSPEQVGGSGNTIYF. As DNA, the CDR3 is TGTGCCAGCAGCTCCCCCGAGCAGGTGGGAGGCTCTGGAAACACCATATATTTT. The chain joins TRBV7-2 to TRBJ1-3; D remains ambiguous. The V gene lost 4 bases and the J gene lost 0 bases, with 19 bases spanning the gap. Per the germline V gene, CDR1 is SGHTA and CDR2 is FQGNSA. The CDR3 extends over 18 amino acids.

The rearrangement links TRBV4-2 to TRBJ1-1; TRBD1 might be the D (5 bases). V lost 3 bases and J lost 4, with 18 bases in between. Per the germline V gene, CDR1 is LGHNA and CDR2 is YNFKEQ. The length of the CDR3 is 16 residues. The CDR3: CASSHQLGPGGTEAFF. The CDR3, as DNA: TGTGCCAGCAGCCATCAGCTAGGCCCGGGGGGCACTGAAGCTTTCTTT.

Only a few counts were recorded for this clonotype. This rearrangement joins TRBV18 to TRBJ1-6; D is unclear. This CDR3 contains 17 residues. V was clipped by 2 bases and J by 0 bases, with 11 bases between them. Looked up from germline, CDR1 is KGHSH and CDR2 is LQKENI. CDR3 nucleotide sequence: TGTGCCAGCTCACCATCGGGCCCGAGCTCCTATAATTCACCCCTCCACTTT. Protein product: CASSPSGPSSYNSPLHF.

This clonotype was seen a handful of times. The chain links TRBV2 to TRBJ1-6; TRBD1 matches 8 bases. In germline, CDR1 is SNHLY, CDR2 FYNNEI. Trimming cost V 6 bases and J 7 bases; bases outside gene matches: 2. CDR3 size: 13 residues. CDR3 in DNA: TGTGCCAGCAGAACAGGGGGAAATTCACCCCTCCACTTT. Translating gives CASRTGGNSPLHF.

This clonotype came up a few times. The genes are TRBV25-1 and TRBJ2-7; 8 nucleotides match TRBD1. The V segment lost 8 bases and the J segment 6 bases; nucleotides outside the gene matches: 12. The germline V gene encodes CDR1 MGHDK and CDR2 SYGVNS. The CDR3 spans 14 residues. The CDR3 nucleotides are TGTGCCAGCGGCCCGAGGACAGGGAGGCCCGAGCAGTACTTC. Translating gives CASGPRTGRPEQYF.

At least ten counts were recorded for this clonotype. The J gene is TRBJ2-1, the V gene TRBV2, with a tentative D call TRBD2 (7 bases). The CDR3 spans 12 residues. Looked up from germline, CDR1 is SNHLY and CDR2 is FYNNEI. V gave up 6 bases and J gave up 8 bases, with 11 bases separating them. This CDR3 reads CASSGGRDEQFF. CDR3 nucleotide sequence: TGTGCCAGCAGCGGGGGGCGCGATGAGCAGTTCTTC.

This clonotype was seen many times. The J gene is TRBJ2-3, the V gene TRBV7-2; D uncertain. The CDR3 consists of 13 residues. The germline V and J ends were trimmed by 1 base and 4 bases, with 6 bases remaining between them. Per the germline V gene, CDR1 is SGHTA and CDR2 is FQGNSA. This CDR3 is CASSLGVADTQYF. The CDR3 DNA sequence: TGTGCCAGCAGCTTAGGAGTAGCAGATACGCAGTATTTT. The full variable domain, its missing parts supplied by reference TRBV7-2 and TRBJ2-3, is GAGVSQSPSNKVTEKGKDVELRCDPISGHTALYWYRQSLGQGLEFLIYFQGNSAPDKSGLPSDRFSAERTGGSVSTLTIQRTQQEDSAVYLCASSLGVADTQYFGPGTRLTVL.

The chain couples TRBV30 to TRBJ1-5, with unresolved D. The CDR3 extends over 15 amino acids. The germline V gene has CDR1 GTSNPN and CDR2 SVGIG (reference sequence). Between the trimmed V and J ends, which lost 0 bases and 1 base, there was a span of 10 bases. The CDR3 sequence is CAWSVGVRSNQPQHF. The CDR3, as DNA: TGTGCCTGGAGTGTTGGGGTTCGAAGCAATCAGCCCCAGCATTTT.

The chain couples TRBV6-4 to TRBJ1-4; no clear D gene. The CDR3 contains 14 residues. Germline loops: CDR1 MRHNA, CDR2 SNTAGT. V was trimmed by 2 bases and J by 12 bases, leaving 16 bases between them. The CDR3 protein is CASSDKCQNRELFF. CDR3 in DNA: TGTGCCAGCAGTGACAAATGCCAGAATCGGGAACTGTTTTTT.

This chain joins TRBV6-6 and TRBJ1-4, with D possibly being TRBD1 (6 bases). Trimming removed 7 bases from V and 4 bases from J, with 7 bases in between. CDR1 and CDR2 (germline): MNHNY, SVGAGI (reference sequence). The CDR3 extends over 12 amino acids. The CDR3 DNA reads TGTGCCAGCACGGACAGTAATGAAAAACTGTTTTTT. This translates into CASTDSNEKLFF.

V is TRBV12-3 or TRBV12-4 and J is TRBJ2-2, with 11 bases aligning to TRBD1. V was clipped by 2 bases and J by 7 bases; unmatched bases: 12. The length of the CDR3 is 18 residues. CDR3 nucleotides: TGTGCCAGCAGTTTACCCTTCTCCGGGACAGGGGGTTACGGGGAGCTGTTTTTT. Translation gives CASSLPFSGTGGYGELFF.

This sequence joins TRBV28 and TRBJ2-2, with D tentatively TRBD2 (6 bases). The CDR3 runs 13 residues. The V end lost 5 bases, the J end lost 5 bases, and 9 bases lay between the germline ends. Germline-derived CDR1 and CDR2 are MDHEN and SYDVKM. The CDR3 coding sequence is TGTGCCAGCAGTCCACTAGCTACCGGGGAGCTGTTTTTT. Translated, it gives CASSPLATGELFF.

The DNA of the CDR3 is TGTGCCAGCAGCAAAGGACAGACAGCGTACACAGATACGCAGTATTTT. Its protein product is CASSKGQTAYTDTQYF. The chain employs TRBV5-4 and TRBJ2-3; the D gene is possibly TRBD1 (6 bases). This CDR3 contains 16 residues. V lost 4 bases and J 2 bases, leaving 17 bases between the germline ends. CDR1 is SGHNT and CDR2 is YYREEE in the germline V gene (reference sequence). Supplemented by reference TRBV5-4 and TRBJ2-3, the full variable domain reads ETGVTQSPTHLIKTRGQQVTLRCSSQSGHNTVSWYQQALGQGPQFIFQYYREEENGRGNFPPRFSGLQFPNYSSELNVNALELDDSALYLCASSKGQTAYTDTQYFGPGTRLTVL.

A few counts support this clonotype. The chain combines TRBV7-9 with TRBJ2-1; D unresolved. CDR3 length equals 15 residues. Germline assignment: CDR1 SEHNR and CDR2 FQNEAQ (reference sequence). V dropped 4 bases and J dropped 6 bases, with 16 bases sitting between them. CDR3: CASSSASSGTNEQFF. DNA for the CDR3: TGTGCCAGCAGCTCGGCCAGCTCTGGCACCAATGAGCAGTTCTTC.

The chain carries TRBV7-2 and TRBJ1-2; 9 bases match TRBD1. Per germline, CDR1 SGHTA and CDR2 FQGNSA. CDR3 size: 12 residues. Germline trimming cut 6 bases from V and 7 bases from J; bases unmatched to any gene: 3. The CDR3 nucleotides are TGTGCCAGCAGGCTACAGGGGGCTGGCTACACCTTC. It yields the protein CASRLQGAGYTF.

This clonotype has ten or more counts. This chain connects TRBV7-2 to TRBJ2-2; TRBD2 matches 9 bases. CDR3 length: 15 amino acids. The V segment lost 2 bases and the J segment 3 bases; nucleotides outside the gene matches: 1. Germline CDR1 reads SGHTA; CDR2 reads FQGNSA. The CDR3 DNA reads TGTGCCAGCAGCTTACAGCGGGGGGACACCGGGGAGCTGTTTTTT. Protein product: CASSLQRGDTGELFF.

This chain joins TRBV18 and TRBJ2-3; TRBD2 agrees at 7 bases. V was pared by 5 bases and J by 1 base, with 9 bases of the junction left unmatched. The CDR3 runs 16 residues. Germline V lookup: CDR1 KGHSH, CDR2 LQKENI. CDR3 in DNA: TGTGCCAGCTCATTCTCGGGGACTATGGGCACAGATACGCAGTATTTT. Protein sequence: CASSFSGTMGTDTQYF. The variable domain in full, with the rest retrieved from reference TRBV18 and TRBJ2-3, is NAGVMQNPRHLVRRRGQEARLRCSPMKGHSHVYWYRQLPEEGLKFMVYLQKENIIDESGMPKERFSAEFPKEGPSILRIQQVVRGDSAAYFCASSFSGTMGTDTQYFGPGTRLTVL.

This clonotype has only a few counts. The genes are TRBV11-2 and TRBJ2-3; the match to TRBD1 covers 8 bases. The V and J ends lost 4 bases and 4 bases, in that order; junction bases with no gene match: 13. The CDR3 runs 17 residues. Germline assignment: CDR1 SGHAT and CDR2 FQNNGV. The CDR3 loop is CASSSPRTGRSADTQYF. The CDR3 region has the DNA TGTGCCAGCAGCTCTCCTAGGACAGGGCGGAGTGCAGATACGCAGTATTTT.

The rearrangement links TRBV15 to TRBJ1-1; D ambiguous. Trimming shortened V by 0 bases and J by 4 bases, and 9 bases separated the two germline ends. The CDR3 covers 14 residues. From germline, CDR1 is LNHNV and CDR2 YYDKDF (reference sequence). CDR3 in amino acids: CATSRDSSSTEAFF. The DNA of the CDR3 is TGTGCCACCAGCAGAGATAGTAGTAGCACTGAAGCTTTCTTT.

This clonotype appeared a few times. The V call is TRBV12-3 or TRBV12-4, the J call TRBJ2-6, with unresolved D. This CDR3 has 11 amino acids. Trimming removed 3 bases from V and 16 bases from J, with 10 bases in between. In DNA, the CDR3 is TGTGCCAGCAGTTTCTCGTCCGTGCTGACTTTC. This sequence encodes CASSFSSVLTF.

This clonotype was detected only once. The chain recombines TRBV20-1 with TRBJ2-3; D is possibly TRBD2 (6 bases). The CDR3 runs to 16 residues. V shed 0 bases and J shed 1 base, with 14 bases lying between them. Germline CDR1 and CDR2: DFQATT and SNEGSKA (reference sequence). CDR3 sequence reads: CSARDLPGAGTDTQYF. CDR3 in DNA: TGCAGTGCTAGAGACCTCCCGGGAGCGGGCACAGATACGCAGTATTTT.

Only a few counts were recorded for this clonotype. In DNA form, the CDR3 reads TGTGCCAGCAGCACCCGGGACACCGAAGAGACCCAGTACTTC. It specifies CASSTRDTEETQYF. The chain links TRBV5-4 to TRBJ2-5, with a weak D call TRBD1 (6 bases). The V and J ends lost 4 bases and 3 bases respectively, with 13 bases between them. This CDR3 has 14 residues. Germline CDR1 and CDR2: SGHNT and YYREEE (reference sequence).

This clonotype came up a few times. The DNA for the CDR3 is TGCGCCAGCAGCTTTTTCCTCCGGGACACCGAAAACTATGGCTACACCTTC. Translation gives CASSFFLRDTENYGYTF. This chain joins TRBV5-1 and TRBJ1-2; possibly TRBD1 for D (6 bases). V was shortened by 2 bases and J by 2 bases, with 19 bases between the two germline ends. The CDR3 loop spans 17 amino acids. In germline, CDR1 is SGHRS, CDR2 YFSETQ.